This T cell receptor beta chain was found in a study of blood T cell repertoires in COVID-19. Study-level information: PBMCs, B-cell-depleted T cells, or T cells were the source of the cDNA or gDNA that made up the material.

Authors' methods: Reference gene primers were amplified, and this amplification served to estimate nucleated cell counts. Clones were sequenced by immunoSEQ multiplex PCR, and TCRdb holds only the in-frame ones, with some missing. That table furnishes V, J and clone size, whereas the DNA furnished D and trimming. Altogether some 88,000 clones are present, 65% to 90% being singletons, with the ten largest covering approximately 6.8%. The V segment lost 5 bases and the J segment 5 bases; nucleotides outside the gene matches: 10. Germline V gene lookup returns CDR1 SEHNR and CDR2 FQNEAQ (reference sequence). The CDR3 has 16 amino acids.

This chain joins TRBV7-9 and TRBJ1-4; 8 bases agree with TRBD1. The sequencing sample was made of peripheral blood. The receptor comes from a man aged 55 to 70 with acute or convalescent COVID-19. The CDR3 is CASSGVGTGWNEKLFF. CDR3 in DNA: TGTGCCAGCAGCGGGGTAGGGACAGGATGGAATGAAAAACTGTTTTTT. The entire variable domain, with the rest obtained from reference TRBV7-9 and TRBJ1-4, is as follows: DTGVSQNPRHKITKRGQNVTFRCDPISEHNRLYWYRQTLGQGPEFLTYFQNEAQLEKSRLLSDRFSAERPKGSFSTLEIQRTEQGDSAMYLCASSGVGTGWNEKLFFGSGTQLSVL.